Here is one TCR beta chain with its context. The data were taken from a study of somatic mutations in cytotoxic T cells in rheumatoid arthritis. Study context: Blood from the patient (approximately 30 ml EDTA) was drawn right after diagnosis, pretreatment.

Here immunoSEQ multiplex PCR was the method, and the copy in TCRdb shows in-frame clones only, minus some. There are 10,000 to 15,000 clones in the sample; 78% occur only once, and about 22% lies in the top ten. Flow cytometry was used to check the purity of CD4+ and CD8+ cells, which had been isolated by positive magnetic bead selection. The sequencing sample was made of CD8+ T cells sorted from blood. This TCR came from an adult with rheumatoid arthritis.

This CDR3 reads CASSLAGGLYEQYF. CDR3 coding DNA: TGTGCCAGCAGCCTAGCGGGAGGCCTCTACGAGCAGTACTTC. The chain joins TRBV11-2 to TRBJ2-7, with 11 bases matching TRBD2. Germline V lookup: CDR1 SGHAT, CDR2 FQNNGV. The CDR3 spans 14 residues. Losses at the gene ends were 5 bases for V and 3 bases for J; bases not matched to a gene: 3.